This T cell receptor (beta chain) was sequenced for a study of CD8 T cells in Susac syndrome (dated by TCRdb to about 2019). A note on the overall study: Whether CD8+ T cell activation and differentiation in Susac syndrome was antigen driven was tested using repertoire sequencing. The clonality of the CD8+ T cell repertoire was compared across over 9 healthy donors, about 14 Susac syndrome patients and around 16 multiple sclerosis patients.

About this clonotype itself: No antigen is known for it. No per-base quality is available; no much larger clone lies one base away.

RNA was extracted using the RNeasy kit, and about 0.45 to 1 ug of the RNA was reverse transcribed with random hexamers. The immunoSEQ multiplex PCR assay, covering 54 Vbeta and 13 Jbeta segments, was used to amplify TCR beta CDR3 regions. To correct PCR amplification bias, a synthetic template baseline was used for both primer optimization and computational correction. The authors processed their data as follows. Reads were annotated to V, D and J genes according to IMGT and were analyzed with immunoSEQ Analyzer, with only productive sequences retained. To calculate clonality, Shannon entropy was normalized by log2 of the number of productive unique sequences and then subtracted from one. Public and private clones were assessed among the 100 most prevalent clones of each patient and control. Clones were defined as Susac-specific when absent from the healthy and MS cohorts, from over a thousand published viral clones and from other ImmuneACCESS disease sequences. TCRdb itself trimmed the public reads at Q25 with fastp, ran MiXCR and retained productive beta chains. When rows share a CDR3 protein, they turn into one entry using the most common DNA and genes. Clone size and V and J calls follow TCRdb, not the original study. Recorded for this sample are about 440,000 distinct CDR3 sequences; more than 70% of them occurred a single time. Approximately 0.12% of the sample goes to the ten largest clones.

CDR1 and CDR2, looked up from the germline V gene (reference sequence), are MNHEY and SMNVEV. The CDR3 runs 16 residues from the cysteine to the phenylalanine. Only the CDR3 part of the read is kept: 48 bases, read in frame from the first base. V is shortened by 3 bases, J by 2 bases, and the region joining them spans 11 bases. General conclusions and limits of the study: The number of individuals in the TCR sequencing and HLA analysis was recognized as being relatively small.

Peripheral blood CD8+ and CD4+ T cells from healthy donors, Susac syndrome patients and multiple sclerosis patients were profiled using high-throughput TCR beta sequencing. The multiple sclerosis controls were treatment-naive patients whose relapsing-remitting disease, either stable or active, fulfilled the revised McDonald criteria. Bulk CD8+ and CD4+ T cells were purified by magnetic negative isolation, whereas CD8+ TEMRA cells were enriched by FACS. Blood was collected in EDTA tubes and processed within 24 hours, with PBMCs isolated through density gradient centrifugation. PBMCs destined for TCR sequencing were cryopreserved in liquid nitrogen and later thawed in a 37 °C water bath. The sorted or isolated CD4+, CD8+ and CD8+ TEMRA cells reached a purity of at least 90%.

The sequence was obtained from a human donor with multiple sclerosis. The chain links TRBV27 with TRBJ1-6, with no reliable assignment of the D segment. The material sequenced was CD8+ T cells from PBMCs. The CDR3 reads as follows: CASSLSSLPYNSPLHF. The nucleotide sequence is TGTGCCAGCAGTTTGTCCTCCTTGCCCTATAATTCACCCCTCCACTTT.